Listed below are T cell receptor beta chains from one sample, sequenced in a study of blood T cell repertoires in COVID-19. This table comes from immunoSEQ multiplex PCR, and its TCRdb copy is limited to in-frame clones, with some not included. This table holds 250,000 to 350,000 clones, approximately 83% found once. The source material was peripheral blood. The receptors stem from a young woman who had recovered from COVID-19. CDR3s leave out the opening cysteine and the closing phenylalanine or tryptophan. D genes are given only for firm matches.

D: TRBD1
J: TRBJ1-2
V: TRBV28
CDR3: ASTTRRTGGYGYT

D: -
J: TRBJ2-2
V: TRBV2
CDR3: ASNRDTGELF

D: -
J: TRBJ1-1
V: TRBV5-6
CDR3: ASSKGGIAEAF

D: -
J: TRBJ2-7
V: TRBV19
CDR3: ASSPGGGSYEQY

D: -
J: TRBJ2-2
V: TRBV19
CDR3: ASSIQGRAGELF

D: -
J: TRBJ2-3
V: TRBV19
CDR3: ASRPYRGSDTQY

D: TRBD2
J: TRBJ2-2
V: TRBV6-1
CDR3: ASSARGTSGRFPNTGELF

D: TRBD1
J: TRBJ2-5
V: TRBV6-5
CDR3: ASSYDWDRNQETQY

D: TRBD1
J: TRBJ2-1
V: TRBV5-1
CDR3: ASSPGQGLNEQF

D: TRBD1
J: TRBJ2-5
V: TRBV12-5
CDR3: ASGSGQGAGTQY

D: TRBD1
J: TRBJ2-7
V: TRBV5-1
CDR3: ASGTGEPYEQY

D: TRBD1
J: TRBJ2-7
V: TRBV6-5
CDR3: ASGQGTYEQY

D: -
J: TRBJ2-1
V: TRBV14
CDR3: ASSQGPYNEQF

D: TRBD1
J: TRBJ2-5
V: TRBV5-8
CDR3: ASSRTGGQETQY

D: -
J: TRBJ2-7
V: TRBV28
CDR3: ASSSPVSSYEQY

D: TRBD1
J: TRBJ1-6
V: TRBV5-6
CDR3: ASSPDRGGSNSPLH

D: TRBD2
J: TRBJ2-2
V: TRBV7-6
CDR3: ASSLPGTSGGDTGELF

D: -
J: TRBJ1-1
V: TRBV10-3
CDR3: AISESIRENTEAF

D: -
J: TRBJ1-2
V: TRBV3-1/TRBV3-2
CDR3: ASSPGVGNYGYT

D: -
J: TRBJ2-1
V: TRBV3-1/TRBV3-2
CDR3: ASSQVPGSYNEQF

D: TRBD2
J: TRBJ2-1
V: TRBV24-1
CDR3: ATSVATSGIMGEQF

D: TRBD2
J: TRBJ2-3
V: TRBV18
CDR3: ASSPLAGGSRSTDTQY